This TCR beta chain is drawn from a study of early T cells in non-severe SARS-CoV-2 infection (dated by TCRdb to the early 2020s). Describing the broader study: TCR sequencing used bulk RNA from unsorted whole blood, so alpha and beta chains could not be paired.

What the authors observed across the whole study: Matching against VDJdb was skewed toward anti-spike CD8 responses, likely underestimated virus-specific expansions, and missed private and CD4 specificities.

The receptor library was made with 5' RACE. The instrument was a NextSeq 500. In the TCR library protocol, unique molecular identifiers were attached to individual cDNA molecules to correct for PCR bias and sequencing error. TCR alpha and beta chains were both sequenced, and the abundances of alpha and beta sequences in each sample were closely correlated with each other. In the original analysis: Decombinator V4 was used to annotate the V gene, J gene and CDR3 of the TCR sequences. Expanded TCRs were defined as changing significantly between any two time points under a Poisson model with p below 0.0001. Abundances of TCRs were expressed as counts per million after normalisation to the total number of TCRs sequenced in each sample. TRAV1-2 paired with TRAJ12, TRAJ20 or TRAJ33 defined MAIT TCRs, while TRAV10 paired with TRAJ18 defined iNKT TCRs. VDJdb, accessed on 1 November 2021, was searched for TCRs annotated for CMV, EBV and SARS-CoV-2, and TCRs annotated for more than one antigen were excluded. TCRdb reprocessing: public reads trimmed at Q25 with fastp, clones called with MiXCR, in-frame beta chains kept. Entries that share a CDR3 protein sequence are merged under the most common genes and DNA. TCRdb's processing, not the authors' own work, is the source of the V and J calls. The sample yields around 63,000 distinct CDR3 sequences; approximately 9.1% were counted once. 15% to 17% of the sample is held by the ten biggest clonotypes.

CDR1 and CDR2, per the germline V gene (reference sequence), are LNHNV and YYDKDF. From its cysteine to its phenylalanine, the CDR3 spans 14 amino acids. CDR3 DNA is the only sequence kept; it has 42 bases, read in frame from the first base. A distance of 12 bases separates the germline ends of V and J, which lose 1 base and 8 bases respectively. This was a case-control study nested in a cohort of healthcare workers in London, UK, who had nasopharyngeal swab PCR tests and blood samples taken every week. Healthcare workers were enrolled in the week of the UK lockdown, from 23 to 31 March 2020, and were followed every week for up to roughly 15 weeks. Worth noting for this clonotype: The target of this receptor is not known. The input lacks base qualities; no much larger clone sits a single base away.

Specimen: whole blood, collected at baseline. This clonotype was obtained from an adult who was a healthcare worker with PCR-confirmed SARS-CoV-2 infection or an uninfected control (not recorded which). The receptor chain draws on TRBV15 and TRBJ2-4; the D gene cannot be resolved reliably. The nucleotides read TGTGCCACCAGCAGAGGGGAAGCCCGGGACATTCAGTACTTC. This translates into CATSRGEARDIQYF.